These T cell receptor beta chains were read from a single sample in a study of CD8+ T cells in alopecia areata. Sequencing was performed with immunoSEQ multiplex PCR; in TCRdb, only in-frame clones are kept and a portion is missing. The sample consists of roughly 120,000 clones, 56% of them appearing once. Material: CD4+ T cells sorted from blood, obtained at week 24, from a patient treated with tofacitinib. These receptors were taken from a human donor with alopecia areata. Both conserved end residues are part of each CDR3. The D gene is left open where the match is weak. The size field is filled for only some rows; it gives once, few, many or a size class.

size: few; D: -; J: TRBJ2-2; V: TRBV5-1; CDR3: CASSLALGDPGTGELFF; DNA: TGCGCCAGCAGCTTGGCCTTAGGGGACCCAGGAACCGGGGAGCTGTTTTTT
size: -; D: TRBD1; J: TRBJ1-5; V: TRBV19; CDR3: CASSKGAGTVNQPQHF; DNA: TGTGCCAGTAGTAAGGGGGCAGGAACGGTCAATCAGCCCCAGCATTTT
size: -; D: -; J: TRBJ1-1; V: TRBV27; CDR3: CASSRERGLNTEAFF; DNA: TGTGCCAGCAGTCGGGAGAGGGGTCTGAACACTGAAGCTTTCTTT
size: -; D: -; J: TRBJ2-1; V: TRBV5-1; CDR3: CASSLGQVAGNEQFF; DNA: TGCGCCAGCAGCTTGGGTCAGGTGGCGGGCAATGAGCAGTTCTTC
size: few; D: TRBD1; J: TRBJ2-7; V: TRBV29-1; CDR3: CSVTKLRQGSERAPSYEQYF; DNA: TGCAGCGTTACCAAACTGAGACAGGGGTCTGAGCGGGCGCCCTCCTACGAGCAGTACTTC
size: -; D: -; J: TRBJ2-3; V: TRBV25-1; CDR3: CASSEWREGADTQYF; DNA: TGTGCCAGCAGTGAATGGCGGGAAGGGGCAGATACGCAGTATTTT
size: -; D: -; J: TRBJ2-3; V: TRBV5-1; CDR3: CASSDSTSSDTQYF; DNA: TGCGCCAGCAGCGACTCAACGAGCTCAGATACGCAGTATTTT
size: -; D: -; J: TRBJ2-3; V: TRBV5-1; CDR3: CASIQGGEFTDTQYF; DNA: TGCGCCAGCATCCAGGGGGGAGAATTCACAGATACGCAGTATTTT
size: -; D: -; J: TRBJ2-7; V: TRBV15; CDR3: CATSREGTANEQYF; DNA: TGTGCCACCAGCAGGGAAGGGACTGCGAACGAGCAGTACTTC
size: -; D: -; J: TRBJ2-3; V: TRBV5-1; CDR3: CASSVRDTQYF; DNA: TGCGCCAGCAGCGTTCGGGATACGCAGTATTTT
size: -; D: -; J: TRBJ2-3; V: TRBV7-2; CDR3: CASSLDYTDTQYF; DNA: TGTGCCAGCAGCTTGGACTACACAGATACGCAGTATTTT